Listed here are 19 T cell receptor beta chains from one sample, sequenced in a study of T-cell memory formation after mild COVID-19. TCRdb ran MiXCR on the 5' RACE reads and lists one entry per CDR3 protein. The sample consists of more than 200,000 distinct CDR3 sequences, 15% to 20% of them appearing once. Sequenced input: PBMCs or a T cell subset sorted from them (not recorded which). The receptors were gathered from a man in his late teens or twenties who had mild COVID-19 (a few samples of this study predate the infection). Cell type and time point are not known.

This clonotype showed up just a few times. This rearrangement joins TRBV7-9 to TRBJ2-2, with a weak D call TRBD2 (5 bases). Trimming took off 5 bases at V and 6 bases at J, with 16 bases between the two ends. Germline V CDR1 and CDR2: SEHNR, FQNEAQ (reference sequence). The CDR3 totals 15 residues. The CDR3 nucleotides are TGTGCCAGCAGCACCACGAGGGCTCGGGCCGGGGAGCTGTTTTTT. Residues: CASSTTRARAGELFF.

The genes are TRBV12-3 or TRBV12-4 and TRBJ2-5; D ambiguous. V lost 3 bases and J lost 5, with 13 bases in between. There are 14 residues in the CDR3. CDR3 bases: TGTGCCAGCAGTTTCGAAGGGTTCAGGGAGACCCAGTACTTC. Translation: CASSFEGFRETQYF.

The chain employs TRBV4-2 and TRBJ1-1; a weak D match, TRBD1 (5 bases). This CDR3 spans 15 amino acids. Trimming left V 2 bases short and J 1 base short, with 11 bases between. The germline V gene has CDR1 LGHNA and CDR2 YNFKEQ. The CDR3 DNA follows: TGTGCCAGCAGCCAATTATCAGGGACGAACACTGAAGCTTTCTTT. This translates into CASSQLSGTNTEAFF.

The V call is TRBV7-3, the J call TRBJ2-1, with 8 bases matching TRBD2. The CDR3 spans 14 residues. With V trimmed by 1 base and J by 7 bases, 3 bases remained unmatched. The germline gives CDR1 SGHTA, CDR2 FQGTGA. The CDR3: CASSLRRGDNEQFF. Written as DNA, the CDR3 is TGTGCCAGCAGCTTAAGGCGGGGGGATAATGAGCAGTTCTTC.

This sequence joins TRBV11-2 and TRBJ2-5; D might be TRBD2 (5 bases). CDR3 length equals 14 residues. V was cut by 5 bases and J by 2 bases, with 12 bases left in between. Germline CDR1 and CDR2: SGHAT and FQNNGV. CDR3 residues: CASSHRTLQETQYF. In DNA, the CDR3 is TGTGCCAGCAGCCATAGGACTCTTCAAGAGACCCAGTACTTC.

In this sample, this clonotype turned up many times. The chain carries TRBV7-2 and TRBJ2-3; TRBD2 aligns across 11 bases. CDR3 size: 17 residues. The V and J ends lost 5 bases and 4 bases, in that order; junction bases with no gene match: 11. Germline V gene data show CDR1 as SGHTA and CDR2 as FQGNSA. CDR3 nucleotides: TGTGCCAGCAGCCCCGGCCGAGGTAGCGGGGGGGCAGATACGCAGTATTTT. Translating it yields CASSPGRGSGGADTQYF. Complete variable domain (other parts from reference TRBV7-2 and TRBJ2-3): GAGVSQSPSNKVTEKGKDVELRCDPISGHTALYWYRQSLGQGLEFLIYFQGNSAPDKSGLPSDRFSAERTGGSVSTLTIQRTQQEDSAVYLCASSPGRGSGGADTQYFGPGTRLTVL.

This clonotype has a count of ten or more. This rearrangement joins TRBV7-2 to TRBJ1-2, with D unclear. Trimming shortened V by 5 bases and J by 9 bases, and 16 bases separated the two germline ends. The germline CDR1 and CDR2 sequences are SGHTA and FQGNSA. The CDR3 is 13 amino acids. CDR3 loop: CASSPADHVSYTF. The CDR3, as DNA: TGTGCCAGCAGCCCCGCCGACCACGTCAGCTACACCTTC.

The V and J genes are TRBV5-1 and TRBJ2-3; TRBD2 matches 8 bases. Germline-derived CDR1 and CDR2 are SGHRS and YFSETQ. The V segment lost 4 bases and the J segment 1 base; nucleotides outside the gene matches: 8. This CDR3 spans 16 amino acids. The CDR3 DNA is TGCGCCAGCAGCCCGGGGGTCGGGGGGGGCACAGATACGCAGTATTTT. Translation: CASSPGVGGGTDTQYF.

V usage is TRBV18 and J usage is TRBJ2-7, with TRBD2 identical over 8 bases. This CDR3 spans 16 amino acids. With V trimmed by 6 bases and J by 5 bases, 15 bases remained unmatched. CDR1 is KGHSH and CDR2 is LQKENI in the germline V gene. Written as DNA, the CDR3 is TGTGCCAGCTCCATACGCGGGGGGACTCTTGGCGACGAGCAGTACTTC. Residues: CASSIRGGTLGDEQYF. The full variable domain, with the rest looked up from reference TRBV18 and TRBJ2-7, is NAGVMQNPRHLVRRRGQEARLRCSPMKGHSHVYWYRQLPEEGLKFMVYLQKENIIDESGMPKERFSAEFPKEGPSILRIQQVVRGDSAAYFCASSIRGGTLGDEQYFGPGTRLTVT.

CDR3 region: CASSPTRTSDTQYF. CDR3 DNA: TGTGCCAGCAGCCCAACGAGAACCTCGGATACGCAGTATTTT. The chain combines TRBV7-8 with TRBJ2-3; D not certain. V was trimmed by 5 bases and J by 6 bases, leaving 15 bases between them. The length of the CDR3 is 14 residues. Germline values: CDR1 SGHVS, CDR2 FQNEAQ.

This clonotype was seen a handful of times. The V gene is TRBV12-3 or TRBV12-4, the J gene TRBJ2-5, with 7 bases that match TRBD2. The CDR3 runs to 14 residues. V shed 3 bases, J shed 5 bases, and the junction held 6 bases outside the gene matches. The CDR3 region is CASSLPGTTETQYF. The CDR3 DNA is TGTGCCAGCAGTTTGCCAGGGACTACGGAGACCCAGTACTTC.

This clonotype was detected only a few times. V usage is TRBV6-5 and J usage is TRBJ2-3; 9 nucleotides match TRBD2. The V segment lost 6 bases and the J segment 5 bases; nucleotides outside the gene matches: 12. The CDR3 loop spans 16 amino acids. The germline V gene has CDR1 MNHEY and CDR2 SVGAGI. Here the CDR3 DNA reads TGTGCCAGCAGAAACGCGGGGGGGCCACGTAAAGATACGCAGTATTTT. It translates to CASRNAGGPRKDTQYF.

The chain has TRBV12-3 or TRBV12-4 and TRBJ2-2; TRBD1 might be the D (6 bases). V lost 7 bases and J 4 bases, leaving 13 bases between the germline ends. The CDR3 extends over 14 amino acids. The CDR3 here is CASTHRVGTGELFF. DNA for the CDR3: TGTGCCAGCACCCACAGGGTCGGCACCGGGGAGCTGTTTTTT.

V is TRBV10-3 and J is TRBJ1-4, with unresolved D. Trimming cost V 4 bases and J 2 bases, with 5 bases left between them. The length of the CDR3 is 13 residues. In germline, CDR1 is ENHRY, CDR2 SYGVKD. CDR3 sequence reads: CAISVETNEKLFF. CDR3 in DNA: TGTGCCATCAGTGTGGAGACTAATGAAAAACTGTTTTTT.

This clonotype was seen repeatedly, ten times or more. V and J are TRBV2 and TRBJ1-4; D is possibly TRBD1 (5 bases). With 8 bases removed from V and 7 bases from J, the gap between germline ends came to 17 bases. Germline V gene data show CDR1 as SNHLY and CDR2 as FYNNEI. CDR3 length equals 14 residues. CDR3 residues: CASGAGRYGEKLFF. CDR3 bases: TGTGCCAGCGGGGCAGGGAGATATGGTGAAAAACTGTTTTTT. The full variable domain, in which reference TRBV2 and TRBJ1-4 provide the parts outside the CDR3, is EPEVTQTPSHQVTQMGQEVILRCVPISNHLYFYWYRQILGQKVEFLVSFYNNEISEKSEIFDDQFSVERPDGSNFTLKIRSTKLEDSAMYFCASGAGRYGEKLFFGSGTQLSVL.

This clonotype was counted a few times. V is TRBV12-3 or TRBV12-4 and J is TRBJ2-3; D remains ambiguous. V was shortened by 2 bases and J by 2 bases, with 8 bases between the two germline ends. The CDR3 has 14 amino acids. For the CDR3, the DNA is TGTGCCAGCAGTTTACAGGAGACCACAGATACGCAGTATTTT. Protein product: CASSLQETTDTQYF.

This clonotype showed up just a few times. The rearrangement links TRBV9 to TRBJ1-4, with TRBD1 identical over 8 bases. The CDR3 contains 14 residues. CDR1 is SGDLS, CDR2 YYNGEE, per germline. With V trimmed by 3 bases and J by 8 bases, 6 bases remained unmatched. The CDR3 region is CASSETGVGEKLFF. The CDR3 DNA sequence: TGTGCCAGCAGCGAGACAGGGGTAGGGGAAAAACTGTTTTTT. Based on the CDR3 plus reference TRBV9 and TRBJ1-4, the full variable domain is DSGVTQTPKHLITATGQRVTLRCSPRSGDLSVYWYQQSLDQGLQFLIQYYNGEERAKGNILERFSAQQFPDLHSELNLSSLELGDSALYFCASSETGVGEKLFFGSGTQLSVL.

This clonotype was seen only a few times. The V gene is TRBV4-3, the J gene TRBJ1-5; no firm D call. The CDR3 sequence is 13 residues long. V gave up 1 base and J gave up 7 bases, with 8 bases separating them. Germline V lookup: CDR1 LGHNA, CDR2 YSLEER. The CDR3 spells CASSQVVGQPQHF. CDR3 bases: TGCGCCAGCAGCCAAGTGGTGGGGCAGCCCCAGCATTTT.

This clonotype has at least ten counts. The chain employs TRBV11-2 and TRBJ2-7; 8 positions agree with TRBD1. The CDR3 length is 13 residues. Germline CDR1 SGHAT, CDR2 FQNNGV. After removal of 5 bases from V and 3 bases from J, the junction contained 3 bases not matched to a gene. CDR3 DNA: TGTGCCAGCAGCCCCGGACAGGGCTACGAGCAGTACGTC. Amino acids: CASSPGQGYEQYV.